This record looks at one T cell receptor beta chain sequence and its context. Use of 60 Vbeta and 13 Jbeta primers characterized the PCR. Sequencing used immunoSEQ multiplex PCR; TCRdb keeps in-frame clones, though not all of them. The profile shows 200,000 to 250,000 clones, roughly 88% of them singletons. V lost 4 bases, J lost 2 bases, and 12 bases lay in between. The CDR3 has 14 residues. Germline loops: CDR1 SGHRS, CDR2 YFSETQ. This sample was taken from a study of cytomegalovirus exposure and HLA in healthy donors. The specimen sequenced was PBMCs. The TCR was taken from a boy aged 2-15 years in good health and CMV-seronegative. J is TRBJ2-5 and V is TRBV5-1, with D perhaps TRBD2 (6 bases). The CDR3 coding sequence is TGCGCCAGCAGCCCGGGACTGGGACAAGAGACCCAGTACTTC. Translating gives CASSPGLGQETQYF. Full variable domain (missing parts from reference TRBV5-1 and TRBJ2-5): KAGVTQTPRYLIKTRGQQVTLSCSPISGHRSVSWYQQTPGQGLQFLFEYFSETQRNKGNFPGRFSGRQFSNSRSEMNVSTLELGDSALYLCASSPGLGQETQYFGPGTRLLVL.